Listed below are T cell receptor beta chains from one sample, sequenced in a study of blood T cells in healthy people across ages. TCRdb processed the 5' RACE reads anew with MiXCR; each CDR3 protein has one entry. The sample shows about 1.5 million distinct CDR3 sequences, about 42% of them seen only once. Sequencing was performed on blood. All receptors derive from a woman between 18 and 29 years old in good health. Both conserved end residues are part of each CDR3. A D gene is named only where the DNA matches it firmly. Clone size is not always given. Where it is, it says once, few, many or a class for expanded clones.

clone_size: many
d_call: NA
v_call: TRBV29-1
j_call: TRBJ2-7
cdr3_nt: TGCAGCGTTGGAGGCGGCCAGGGCTACGAGCAGTACTTC
cdr3_aa: CSVGGGQGYEQYF

clone_size: few
d_call: NA
v_call: TRBV7-2
j_call: TRBJ2-5
cdr3_nt: TGTGCCAGCAGGACCAAAGTACGGGAGACCCAGTACTTC
cdr3_aa: CASRTKVRETQYF

clone_size: few
d_call: NA
v_call: TRBV12-3/TRBV12-4
j_call: TRBJ2-7
cdr3_nt: TGTGCCAGCAGTTTCCGGGTACTCTCCTACGAGCAGTACTTC
cdr3_aa: CASSFRVLSYEQYF

clone_size: NA
d_call: TRBD1
v_call: TRBV7-2
j_call: TRBJ2-7
cdr3_nt: TGTGCCAGCAGCCTGTCGGGACAGCCCTCCTACGAGCAGTACTTC
cdr3_aa: CASSLSGQPSYEQYF

clone_size: NA
d_call: NA
v_call: TRBV20-1
j_call: TRBJ2-6
cdr3_nt: TGCAGTGCCGCGGGAAGGGGCATAACTCCCTCTGGGGCCAACGTCCTGACTTTC
cdr3_aa: CSAAGRGITPSGANVLTF

clone_size: few
d_call: NA
v_call: TRBV4-1
j_call: TRBJ2-1
cdr3_nt: TGCGCCAGCAGCCAAGGCCCTCAGGACATCCTAAGTATCGACAATGAGCAGTTCTTC
cdr3_aa: CASSQGPQDILSIDNEQFF

clone_size: NA
d_call: TRBD1
v_call: TRBV4-3
j_call: TRBJ2-3
cdr3_nt: TGCGCCAGCAGCCGCGGACAGGAAAGCACAGATACGCAGTATTTT
cdr3_aa: CASSRGQESTDTQYF

clone_size: NA
d_call: NA
v_call: TRBV21-1
j_call: TRBJ2-7
cdr3_nt: TGTGCCAGCAGCAAAGGGCCAGGGGCGGGTTACGAGCAGTACTTC
cdr3_aa: CASSKGPGAGYEQYF

clone_size: NA
d_call: NA
v_call: TRBV29-1
j_call: TRBJ2-7
cdr3_nt: TGCAGCGTCCTAACCGGGACGAACACCTACGAGCAGTACTTC
cdr3_aa: CSVLTGTNTYEQYF

clone_size: NA
d_call: TRBD2
v_call: TRBV7-9
j_call: TRBJ2-2
cdr3_nt: TGTGCCACCAGGACTAGCGGGAGTGTGGGCACCGGGGAGCTGTTTTTT
cdr3_aa: CATRTSGSVGTGELFF

clone_size: few
d_call: NA
v_call: TRBV20-1
j_call: TRBJ1-2
cdr3_nt: TGCAGTGCTAGAGACAGGAGGGTAGGTGGCTACACCTTC
cdr3_aa: CSARDRRVGGYTF

clone_size: NA
d_call: NA
v_call: TRBV28
j_call: TRBJ1-5
cdr3_nt: TGTGCCAGCAGTTGTGGGGTGCTGGGGAATCAGCCCCAGCATTTT
cdr3_aa: CASSCGVLGNQPQHF

clone_size: few
d_call: NA
v_call: TRBV5-4
j_call: TRBJ1-2
cdr3_nt: TGTGCCAGCAGCTTAAAATCGGGGTCCTATGGCTACACCTTC
cdr3_aa: CASSLKSGSYGYTF

clone_size: NA
d_call: TRBD1
v_call: TRBV23-1
j_call: TRBJ1-5
cdr3_nt: TGCGCCAGCAGTCAAAGACAGGGACTCCCCCAGCATTTT
cdr3_aa: CASSQRQGLPQHF

clone_size: once
d_call: NA
v_call: TRBV4-2
j_call: TRBJ2-5
cdr3_nt: TGTGCCAGCAGCCAAGATCACTGCACAGCGTTCCAAGAGACCCAGTACTTC
cdr3_aa: CASSQDHCTAFQETQYF

clone_size: NA
d_call: TRBD2
v_call: TRBV2
j_call: TRBJ2-3
cdr3_nt: TGTGCCAGCAGTGAAGCGCTAGCGGGAGTCGGTACAGATACGCAGTATTTT
cdr3_aa: CASSEALAGVGTDTQYF

clone_size: once
d_call: NA
v_call: TRBV5-6
j_call: TRBJ1-4
cdr3_nt: TGTGCCAGCAGTATAGTTAATGAAAAACTGTTTTTT
cdr3_aa: CASSIVNEKLFF

clone_size: NA
d_call: TRBD1
v_call: TRBV7-2
j_call: TRBJ2-5
cdr3_nt: TGTGCCAGCAGCTCAGACAGGGTTGCAGAGACCCAGTACTTC
cdr3_aa: CASSSDRVAETQYF

clone_size: NA
d_call: NA
v_call: TRBV20-1
j_call: TRBJ1-4
cdr3_nt: TGCAGTGCTAGCGATGGGGAAGGGCTTGATGAAAAACTGTTTTTT
cdr3_aa: CSASDGEGLDEKLFF

clone_size: NA
d_call: TRBD2
v_call: TRBV6-1
j_call: TRBJ2-4
cdr3_nt: TGTGCCAGCAGTAAGGGACTAGCGGGAGGAGAAAACATTCAGTACTTC
cdr3_aa: CASSKGLAGGENIQYF

clone_size: NA
d_call: TRBD1
v_call: TRBV30
j_call: TRBJ1-2
cdr3_nt: TGTGCCTGGAGAAGGGGGCCCGGCTATGGCTACACCTTC
cdr3_aa: CAWRRGPGYGYTF

clone_size: few
d_call: NA
v_call: TRBV20-1
j_call: TRBJ2-3
cdr3_nt: TGCAGTGCTAGAGGTAGCTCTGATACGCAGTATTTT
cdr3_aa: CSARGSSDTQYF

clone_size: NA
d_call: NA
v_call: TRBV9
j_call: TRBJ2-5
cdr3_nt: TGTGCCAGCAGCGTGATGGGCAATCCCCAAGAGACTCAGTACTTC
cdr3_aa: CASSVMGNPQETQYF

clone_size: NA
d_call: TRBD1
v_call: TRBV20-1
j_call: TRBJ1-2
cdr3_nt: TGCAGTGCTAGTCCCGGGACAGGAAGAGGTTTAGCCTATGGCTACACCTTC
cdr3_aa: CSASPGTGRGLAYGYTF

clone_size: NA
d_call: TRBD2
v_call: TRBV2
j_call: TRBJ2-4
cdr3_nt: TGTGCCAGCAGTGGTGCTAGCGGGGGGCGGCAGTACTTC
cdr3_aa: CASSGASGGRQYF

clone_size: NA
d_call: TRBD1
v_call: TRBV15
j_call: TRBJ1-1
cdr3_nt: TGTGCCACCAGCAGAGCTCTAGGGCAGGGGGGGATGAACACTGAAGCTTTCTTT
cdr3_aa: CATSRALGQGGMNTEAFF

clone_size: few
d_call: TRBD2
v_call: TRBV9
j_call: TRBJ2-1
cdr3_nt: TGTGCCAGCAGCGCGATCGGACTAGCGGGAGGCCTGAGCTCCTACAATGAGCAGTTCTTC
cdr3_aa: CASSAIGLAGGLSSYNEQFF

clone_size: few
d_call: NA
v_call: TRBV6-6
j_call: TRBJ1-4
cdr3_nt: TGTGCCAGCAGTTACTCGGGCAGGTCGTCGCTGTTTTTT
cdr3_aa: CASSYSGRSSLFF

clone_size: many
d_call: TRBD2
v_call: TRBV10-3
j_call: TRBJ2-5
cdr3_nt: TGTGCCATCAGGCGCGGGGGGCCCAATGAGCAGTACTTC
cdr3_aa: CAIRRGGPNEQYF

clone_size: few
d_call: NA
v_call: TRBV15
j_call: TRBJ1-5
cdr3_nt: TGTGCCACCAGCAGTTTCACGATGAATCAGCCCCAGCATTTT
cdr3_aa: CATSSFTMNQPQHF

clone_size: NA
d_call: NA
v_call: TRBV10-3
j_call: TRBJ2-7
cdr3_nt: TGTGCCATCAGTGAGCCGGGGAACTCCTACGAGCAGTACTTC
cdr3_aa: CAISEPGNSYEQYF

clone_size: many
d_call: NA
v_call: TRBV5-1
j_call: TRBJ2-3
cdr3_nt: TGCGCCAGCAGCGCGCAACCGGATCTGGCCGCCGATACGCAGTATTTT
cdr3_aa: CASSAQPDLAADTQYF

clone_size: NA
d_call: TRBD1
v_call: TRBV12-3/TRBV12-4
j_call: TRBJ1-5
cdr3_nt: TGTGCCAGCAGGTGGGGACAGGATCAGCCCCAGCATTTT
cdr3_aa: CASRWGQDQPQHF

clone_size: few
d_call: NA
v_call: TRBV6-1
j_call: TRBJ1-2
cdr3_nt: TGTGCCAGCAGTGAAGGGGGACCACCCTCGGCATATGGCTACACCTTC
cdr3_aa: CASSEGGPPSAYGYTF

clone_size: few
d_call: NA
v_call: TRBV20-1
j_call: TRBJ2-1
cdr3_nt: TGCAGTGCTTCCGACCTCTTGAGGGGTAATGAGCAGTTCTTC
cdr3_aa: CSASDLLRGNEQFF

clone_size: NA
d_call: NA
v_call: TRBV20-1
j_call: TRBJ2-5
cdr3_nt: TGCAGTGCTAGAGATACTACCCAAGAGACCCAGTACTTC
cdr3_aa: CSARDTTQETQYF

clone_size: few
d_call: TRBD1
v_call: TRBV6-5
j_call: TRBJ2-1
cdr3_nt: TGTGCCAGCAGGACGGGACAGTTGGGGTACAATGAGCAGTTCTTC
cdr3_aa: CASRTGQLGYNEQFF

clone_size: NA
d_call: NA
v_call: TRBV24-1
j_call: TRBJ1-1
cdr3_nt: TGTGCCACCAGGCACCGGATGAACACTGAAGCTTTCTTT
cdr3_aa: CATRHRMNTEAFF

clone_size: NA
d_call: NA
v_call: TRBV14
j_call: TRBJ1-6
cdr3_nt: TGTGCCAGCAGCCAAGATCAGGGGTGGGATTCACCCCTCCACTTT
cdr3_aa: CASSQDQGWDSPLHF

clone_size: NA
d_call: NA
v_call: TRBV10-3
j_call: TRBJ2-2
cdr3_nt: TGTGCCATCGGACAGGGTCATGGCGGGGGGCTGTTTTTT
cdr3_aa: CAIGQGHGGGLFF

clone_size: NA
d_call: TRBD2
v_call: TRBV7-9
j_call: TRBJ2-7
cdr3_nt: TGTGCCAGCAGCTTAGATCCGGTTAGCGGGGGGCACTCCTACGAGCAGTACTTC
cdr3_aa: CASSLDPVSGGHSYEQYF

clone_size: few
d_call: NA
v_call: TRBV7-2
j_call: TRBJ2-4
cdr3_nt: TGTGCCAGCAGCTTAGATCGGGGAAGAAACATTCAGTACTTC
cdr3_aa: CASSLDRGRNIQYF

clone_size: NA
d_call: NA
v_call: TRBV6-2/TRBV6-3
j_call: TRBJ1-5
cdr3_nt: TGTGCCAGCAGAACGCTGGGGGGCAATCAGCCCCAGCATTTT
cdr3_aa: CASRTLGGNQPQHF

clone_size: NA
d_call: NA
v_call: TRBV10-3
j_call: TRBJ2-7
cdr3_nt: TGTGCCATCAGTGACGAGCTGCAGGGCTACGAGCAGTACTTC
cdr3_aa: CAISDELQGYEQYF